The present T cell receptor (beta chain) was sequenced within a study of blood T cell repertoires in COVID-19. Study-wide context: Nucleic acid was either cDNA or gDNA, and it came from T cells, B-cell-depleted T cells, or PBMCs.

This CDR3 has 12 residues. CDR1 and CDR2 (germline): SNHLY, FYNNEI. Trimming left V 5 bases short and J 7 bases short, with 9 bases between. This table comes from immunoSEQ multiplex PCR, and its TCRdb copy is limited to in-frame clones, with some not included. The data show approximately 220,000 clones, roughly 80% seen once. This TCR was recovered from a woman of 80 years or more with acute or convalescent COVID-19. The chain is built from TRBV2 and TRBJ1-5; D not resolved. Material: peripheral blood. The CDR3 here is CASSRGRQPQHF. The DNA for the CDR3 is TGTGCCAGCAGTCGGGGAAGGCAGCCCCAGCATTTT.